This T cell receptor beta chain derives from a study of radiotherapy plus CTLA-4 blockade in lung cancer. This CDR3 spans 19 amino acids. V lost 4 bases, J lost 0 bases, and 11 bases stayed unmatched. The germline V gene has CDR1 SEHNR and CDR2 FQNEAQ (reference sequence). Here immunoSEQ multiplex PCR was the method, and the copy in TCRdb shows in-frame clones only, minus some. The sample has about 54,000 clones, roughly 84% seen once; the top ten hold around 3.2%. V gene TRBV7-9 combines with J gene TRBJ2-6, with 8 bases matching TRBD1. This receptor was obtained from a human donor with non-small cell lung cancer who had a partial response to radiotherapy plus ipilimumab. Sequencing used peripheral blood, obtained from a patient treated with radiotherapy plus ipilimumab. CDR3: CASSSRQGSYGSGANVLTF. CDR3 DNA sequence: TGTGCCAGCAGCTCGAGACAGGGGTCGTACGGCTCTGGGGCCAACGTCCTGACTTTC.